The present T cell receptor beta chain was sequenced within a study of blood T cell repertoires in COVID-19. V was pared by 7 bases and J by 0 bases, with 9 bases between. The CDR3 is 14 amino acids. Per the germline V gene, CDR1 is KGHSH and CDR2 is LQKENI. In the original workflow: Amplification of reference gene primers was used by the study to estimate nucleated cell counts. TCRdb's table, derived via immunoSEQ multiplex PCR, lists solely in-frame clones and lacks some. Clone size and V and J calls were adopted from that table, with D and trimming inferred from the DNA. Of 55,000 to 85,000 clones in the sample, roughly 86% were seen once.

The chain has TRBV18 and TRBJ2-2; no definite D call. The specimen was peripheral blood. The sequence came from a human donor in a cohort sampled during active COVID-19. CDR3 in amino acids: CASFGQTNTGELFF. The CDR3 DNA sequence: TGTGCCAGCTTTGGGCAGACGAACACCGGGGAGCTGTTTTTT.